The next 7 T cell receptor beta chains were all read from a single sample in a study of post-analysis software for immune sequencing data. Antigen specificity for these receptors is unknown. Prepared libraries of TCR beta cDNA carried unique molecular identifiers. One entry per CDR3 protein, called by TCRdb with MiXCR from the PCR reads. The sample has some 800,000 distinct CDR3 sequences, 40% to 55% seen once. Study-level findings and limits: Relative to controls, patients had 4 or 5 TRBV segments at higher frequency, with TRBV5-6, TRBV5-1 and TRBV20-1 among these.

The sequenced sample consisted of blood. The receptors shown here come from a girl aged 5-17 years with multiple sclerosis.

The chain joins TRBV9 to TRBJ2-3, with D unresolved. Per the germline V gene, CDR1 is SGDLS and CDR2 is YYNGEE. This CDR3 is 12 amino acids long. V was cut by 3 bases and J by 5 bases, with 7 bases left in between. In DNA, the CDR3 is TGTGCCAGCAGCGCCACATTAGATACGCAGTATTTT. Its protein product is CASSATLDTQYF.

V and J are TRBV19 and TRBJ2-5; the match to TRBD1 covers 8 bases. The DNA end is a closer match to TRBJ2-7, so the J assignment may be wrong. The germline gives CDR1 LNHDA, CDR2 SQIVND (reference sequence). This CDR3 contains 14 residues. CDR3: CASSTRQGWYEQYF. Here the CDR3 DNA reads TGTGCCAGTAGTACGCGACAGGGGTGGTACGAGCAGTACTTC.

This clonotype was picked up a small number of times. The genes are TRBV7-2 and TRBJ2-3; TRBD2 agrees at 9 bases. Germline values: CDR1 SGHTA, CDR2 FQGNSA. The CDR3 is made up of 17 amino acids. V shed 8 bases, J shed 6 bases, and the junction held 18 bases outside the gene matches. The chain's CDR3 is CASGLRLPGLAWDTQYF. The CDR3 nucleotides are TGTGCCAGCGGACTTAGACTTCCGGGACTAGCCTGGGATACGCAGTATTTT.

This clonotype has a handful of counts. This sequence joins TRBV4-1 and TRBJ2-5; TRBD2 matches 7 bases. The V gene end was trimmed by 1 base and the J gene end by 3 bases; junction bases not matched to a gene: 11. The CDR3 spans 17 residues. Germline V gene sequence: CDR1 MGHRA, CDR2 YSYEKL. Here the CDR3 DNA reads TGCGCCAGCAGCCAAGTGGGGGGGGAGCTACCGGAAGAGACCCAGTACTTC. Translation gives CASSQVGGELPEETQYF.

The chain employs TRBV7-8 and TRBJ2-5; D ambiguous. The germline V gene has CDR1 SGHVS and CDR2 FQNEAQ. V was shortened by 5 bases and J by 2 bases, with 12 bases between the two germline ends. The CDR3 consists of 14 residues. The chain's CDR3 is CASSVRASQETQYF. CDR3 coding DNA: TGTGCCAGCAGCGTCCGGGCCTCTCAAGAGACCCAGTACTTC.

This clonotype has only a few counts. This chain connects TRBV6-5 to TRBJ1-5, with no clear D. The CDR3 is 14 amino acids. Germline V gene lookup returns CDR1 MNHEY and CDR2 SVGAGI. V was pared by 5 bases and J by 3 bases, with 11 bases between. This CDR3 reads CASSRTAPNQPQHF. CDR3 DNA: TGTGCCAGCAGTCGGACGGCGCCCAATCAGCCCCAGCATTTT.

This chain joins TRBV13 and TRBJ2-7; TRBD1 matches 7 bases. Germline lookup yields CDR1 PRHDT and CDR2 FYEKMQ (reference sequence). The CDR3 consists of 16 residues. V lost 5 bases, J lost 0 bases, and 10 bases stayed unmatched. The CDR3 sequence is CASSPPEGTDSYEQYF. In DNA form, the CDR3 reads TGTGCCAGCAGCCCCCCAGAGGGGACAGACTCCTACGAGCAGTACTTC.